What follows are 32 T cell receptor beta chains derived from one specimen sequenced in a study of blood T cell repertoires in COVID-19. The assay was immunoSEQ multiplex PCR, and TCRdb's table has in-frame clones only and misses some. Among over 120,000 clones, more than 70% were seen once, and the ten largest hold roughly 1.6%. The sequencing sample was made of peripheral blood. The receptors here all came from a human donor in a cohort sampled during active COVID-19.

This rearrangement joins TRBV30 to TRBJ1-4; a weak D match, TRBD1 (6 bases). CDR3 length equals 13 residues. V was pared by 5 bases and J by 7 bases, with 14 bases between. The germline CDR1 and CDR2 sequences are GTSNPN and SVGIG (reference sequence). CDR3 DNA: TGTGCCTGGGAACAGGGTCGGGGTGAAAAACTGTTTTTT. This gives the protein CAWEQGRGEKLFF.

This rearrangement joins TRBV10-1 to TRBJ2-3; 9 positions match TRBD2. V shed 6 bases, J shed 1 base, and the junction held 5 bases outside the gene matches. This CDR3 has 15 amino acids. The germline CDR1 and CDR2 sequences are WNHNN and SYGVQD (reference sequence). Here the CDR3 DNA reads TGCGCCAGCAGCCAGCGGGGGGTGGGCACAGATACGCAGTATTTT. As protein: CASSQRGVGTDTQYF.

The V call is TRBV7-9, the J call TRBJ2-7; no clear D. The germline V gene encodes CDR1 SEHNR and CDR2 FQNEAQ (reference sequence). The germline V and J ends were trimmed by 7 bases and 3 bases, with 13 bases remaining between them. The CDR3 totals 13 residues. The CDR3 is CASTPSGLYEQYF. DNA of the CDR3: TGTGCCAGCACCCCCTCGGGTCTCTACGAGCAGTACTTC.

The CDR3 sequence: CATSPRLAGGSSIPDTQYF. CDR3 coding DNA: TGTGCCACCTCCCCCCGACTAGCGGGGGGGTCCTCCATCCCGGATACGCAGTATTTT. The V and J genes are TRBV19 and TRBJ2-3; TRBD2 agrees at 14 bases. V lost 10 bases and J lost 6; bases outside the gene matches: 21. This CDR3 contains 19 residues. Germline loops: CDR1 LNHDA, CDR2 SQIVND (reference sequence). The full variable domain, with the rest looked up from reference TRBV19 and TRBJ2-3, is DGGITQSPKYLFRKEGQNVTLSCEQNLNHDAMYWYRQDPGQGLRLIYYSQIVNDFQKGDIAEGYSVSREKKESFPLTVTSAQKNPTAFYLCATSPRLAGGSSIPDTQYFGPGTRLTVL.

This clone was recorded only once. The CDR3 loop reads CASSQESQGAGELFF. DNA of the CDR3: TGCGCCAGCAGCCAAGAAAGCCAGGGGGCCGGGGAGCTGTTTTTT. The chain recombines TRBV4-1 with TRBJ2-2, with TRBD1 identical over 7 bases. The CDR3 sequence is 15 residues long. The junction had 4 bases not matched to a gene; V was cut back by 0 bases and J by 6 bases. The germline V gene has CDR1 MGHRA and CDR2 YSYEKL.

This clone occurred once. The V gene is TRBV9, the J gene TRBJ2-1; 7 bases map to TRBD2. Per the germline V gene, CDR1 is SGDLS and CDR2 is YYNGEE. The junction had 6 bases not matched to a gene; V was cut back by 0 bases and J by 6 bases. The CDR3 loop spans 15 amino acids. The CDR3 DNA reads TGTGCCAGCAGCGTAGCGTCGGGGGGAACCAATGAGCAGTTCTTC. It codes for CASSVASGGTNEQFF. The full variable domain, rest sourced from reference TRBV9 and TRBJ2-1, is DSGVTQTPKHLITATGQRVTLRCSPRSGDLSVYWYQQSLDQGLQFLIQYYNGEERAKGNILERFSAQQFPDLHSELNLSSLELGDSALYFCASSVASGGTNEQFFGPGTRLTVL.

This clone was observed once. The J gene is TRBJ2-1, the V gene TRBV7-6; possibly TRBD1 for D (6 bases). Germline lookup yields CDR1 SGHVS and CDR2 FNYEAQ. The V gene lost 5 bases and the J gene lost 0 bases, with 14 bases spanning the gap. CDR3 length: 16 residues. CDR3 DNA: TGTGCCAGCAGCCTGGACAGTGTTTTCTCCTACAATGAGCAGTTCTTC. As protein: CASSLDSVFSYNEQFF.

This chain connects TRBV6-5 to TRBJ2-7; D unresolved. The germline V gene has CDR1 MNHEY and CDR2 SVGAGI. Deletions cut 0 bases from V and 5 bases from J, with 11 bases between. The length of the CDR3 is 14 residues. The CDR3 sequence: CASSYSLMSDEQYF. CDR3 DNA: TGTGCCAGCAGTTACTCCCTAATGAGCGACGAGCAGTACTTC.

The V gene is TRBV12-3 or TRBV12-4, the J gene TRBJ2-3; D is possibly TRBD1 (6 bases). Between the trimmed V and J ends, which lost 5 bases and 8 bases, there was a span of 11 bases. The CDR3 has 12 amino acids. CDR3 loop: CASSPGVGTQYF. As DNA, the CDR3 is TGTGCCAGCAGTCCAGGGGTCGGTACGCAGTATTTT.

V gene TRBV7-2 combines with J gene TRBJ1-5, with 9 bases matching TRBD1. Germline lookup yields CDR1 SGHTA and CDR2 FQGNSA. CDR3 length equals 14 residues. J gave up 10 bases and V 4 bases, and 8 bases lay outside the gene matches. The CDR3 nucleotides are TGTGCCAGCAGCTCCGGGACAGGGTATATACCCCAGCATTTT. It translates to CASSSGTGYIPQHF.

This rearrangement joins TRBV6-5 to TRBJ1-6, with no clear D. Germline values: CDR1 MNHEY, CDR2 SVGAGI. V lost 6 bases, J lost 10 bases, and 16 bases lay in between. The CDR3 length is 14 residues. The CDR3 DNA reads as TGTGCCAGCAGCCCCTCGGCGGCAGAATCACCCCTCCACTTT. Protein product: CASSPSAAESPLHF.

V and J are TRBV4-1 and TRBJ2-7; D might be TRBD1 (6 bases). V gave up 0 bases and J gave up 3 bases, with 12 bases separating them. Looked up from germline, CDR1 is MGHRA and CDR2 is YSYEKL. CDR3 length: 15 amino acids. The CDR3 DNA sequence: TGCGCCAGCAGCCAAGAGCCCGGACAGAACTACGAGCAGTACTTC. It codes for CASSQEPGQNYEQYF.

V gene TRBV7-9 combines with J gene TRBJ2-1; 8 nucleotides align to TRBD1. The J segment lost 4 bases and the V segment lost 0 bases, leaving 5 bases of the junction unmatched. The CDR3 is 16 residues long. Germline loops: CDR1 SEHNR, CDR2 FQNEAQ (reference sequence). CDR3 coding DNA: TGTGCCAGCAGCTTAGCTGGGACAGGAACTTACAATGAGCAGTTCTTC. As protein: CASSLAGTGTYNEQFF. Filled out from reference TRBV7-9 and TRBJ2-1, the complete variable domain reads DTGVSQNPRHKITKRGQNVTFRCDPISEHNRLYWYRQTLGQGPEFLTYFQNEAQLEKSRLLSDRFSAERPKGSFSTLEIQRTEQGDSAMYLCASSLAGTGTYNEQFFGPGTRLTVL.

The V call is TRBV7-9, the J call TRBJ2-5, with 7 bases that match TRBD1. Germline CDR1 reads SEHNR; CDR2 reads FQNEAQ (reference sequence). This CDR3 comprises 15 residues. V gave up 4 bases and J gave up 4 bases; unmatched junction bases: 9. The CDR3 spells CASSSTKTGPETQYF. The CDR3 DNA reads TGTGCCAGCAGCTCCACGAAGACAGGGCCAGAGACCCAGTACTTC.

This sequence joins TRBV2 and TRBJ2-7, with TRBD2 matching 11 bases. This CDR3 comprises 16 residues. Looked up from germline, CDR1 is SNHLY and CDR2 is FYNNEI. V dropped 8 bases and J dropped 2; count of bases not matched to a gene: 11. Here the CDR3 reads CASVVSGGAQPYEQYF. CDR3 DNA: TGTGCCAGCGTTGTTAGCGGGGGGGCTCAACCCTACGAGCAGTACTTC.

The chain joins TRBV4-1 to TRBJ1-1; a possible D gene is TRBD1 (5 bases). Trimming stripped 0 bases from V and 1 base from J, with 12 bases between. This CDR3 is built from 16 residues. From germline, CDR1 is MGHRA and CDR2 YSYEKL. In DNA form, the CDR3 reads TGCGCCAGCAGCCAAGATGGCCGCAGGGAGAACACTGAAGCTTTCTTT. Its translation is CASSQDGRRENTEAFF.

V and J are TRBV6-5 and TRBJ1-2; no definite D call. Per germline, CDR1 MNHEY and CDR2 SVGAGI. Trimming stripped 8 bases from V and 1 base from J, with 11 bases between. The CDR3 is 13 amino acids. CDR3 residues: CASGRTNNYGYTF. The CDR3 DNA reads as TGTGCCAGCGGGAGGACTAATAACTATGGCTACACCTTC.

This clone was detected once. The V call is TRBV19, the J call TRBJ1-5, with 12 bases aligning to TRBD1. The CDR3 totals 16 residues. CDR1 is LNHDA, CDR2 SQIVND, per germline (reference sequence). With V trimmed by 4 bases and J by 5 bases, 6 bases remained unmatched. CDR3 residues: CASSNGTGGGYQPQHF. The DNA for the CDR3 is TGTGCCAGTAGTAACGGGACAGGGGGCGGTTATCAGCCCCAGCATTTT. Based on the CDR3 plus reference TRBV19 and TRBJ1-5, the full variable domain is DGGITQSPKYLFRKEGQNVTLSCEQNLNHDAMYWYRQDPGQGLRLIYYSQIVNDFQKGDIAEGYSVSREKKESFPLTVTSAQKNPTAFYLCASSNGTGGGYQPQHFGDGTRLSIL.

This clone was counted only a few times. CDR3 in amino acids: CASSENQGADTQYF. The CDR3 DNA is TGTGCCAGCAGTGAAAACCAGGGTGCAGATACGCAGTATTTT. The chain recombines TRBV6-4 with TRBJ2-3; a weak D match, TRBD1 (5 bases). CDR1 is MRHNA and CDR2 is SNTAGT in the germline V gene. Trimming took off 3 bases at V and 4 bases at J, with 11 bases between the two ends. The CDR3 is made up of 14 amino acids.

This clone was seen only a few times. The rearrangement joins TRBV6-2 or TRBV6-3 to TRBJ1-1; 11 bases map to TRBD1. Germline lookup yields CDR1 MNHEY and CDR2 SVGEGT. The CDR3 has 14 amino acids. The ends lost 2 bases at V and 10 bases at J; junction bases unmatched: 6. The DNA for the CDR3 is TGTGCCAGCAGTTACCCACCGGGACAGGGGGGAGCTTTCTTT. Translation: CASSYPPGQGGAFF.

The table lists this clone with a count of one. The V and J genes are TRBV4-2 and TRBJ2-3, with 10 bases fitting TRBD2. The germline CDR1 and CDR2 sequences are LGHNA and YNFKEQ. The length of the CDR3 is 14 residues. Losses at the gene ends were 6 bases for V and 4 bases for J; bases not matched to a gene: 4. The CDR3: CASRTGTSADTQYF. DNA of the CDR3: TGTGCCAGCAGAACCGGGACTAGCGCAGATACGCAGTATTTT.

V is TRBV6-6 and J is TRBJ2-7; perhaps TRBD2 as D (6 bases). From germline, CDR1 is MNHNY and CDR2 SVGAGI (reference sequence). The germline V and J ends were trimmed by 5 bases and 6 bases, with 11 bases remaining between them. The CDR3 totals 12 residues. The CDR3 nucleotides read TGTGCCAGCAGTGGTACCGGGGGCGAGCAGTACTTC. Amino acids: CASSGTGGEQYF.

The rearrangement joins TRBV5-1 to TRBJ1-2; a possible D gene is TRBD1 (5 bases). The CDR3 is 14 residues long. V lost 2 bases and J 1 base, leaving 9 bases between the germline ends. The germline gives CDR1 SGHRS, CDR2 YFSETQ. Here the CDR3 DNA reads TGCGCCAGCAGCTTCGGGGGAGATAACTATGGCTACACCTTC. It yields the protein CASSFGGDNYGYTF. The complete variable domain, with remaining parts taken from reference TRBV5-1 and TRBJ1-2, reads KAGVTQTPRYLIKTRGQQVTLSCSPISGHRSVSWYQQTPGQGLQFLFEYFSETQRNKGNFPGRFSGRQFSNSRSEMNVSTLELGDSALYLCASSFGGDNYGYTFGSGTRLTVV.

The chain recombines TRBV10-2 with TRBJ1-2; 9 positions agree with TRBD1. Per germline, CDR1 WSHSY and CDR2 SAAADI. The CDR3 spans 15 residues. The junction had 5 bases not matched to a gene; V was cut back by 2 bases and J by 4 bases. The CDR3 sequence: CASSEGGDRAYGYTF. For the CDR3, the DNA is TGCGCCAGCAGTGAGGGTGGGGACAGGGCCTATGGCTACACCTTC.

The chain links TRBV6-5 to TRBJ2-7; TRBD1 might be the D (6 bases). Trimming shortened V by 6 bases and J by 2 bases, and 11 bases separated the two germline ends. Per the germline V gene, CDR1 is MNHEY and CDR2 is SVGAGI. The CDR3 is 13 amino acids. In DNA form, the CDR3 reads TGTGCCAGCAGACGGGACAATACCTACGAGCAGTACTTC. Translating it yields CASRRDNTYEQYF.

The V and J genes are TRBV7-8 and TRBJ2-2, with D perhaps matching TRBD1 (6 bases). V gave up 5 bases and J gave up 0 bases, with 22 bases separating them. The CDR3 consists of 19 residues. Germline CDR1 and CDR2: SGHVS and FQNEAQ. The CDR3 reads CASSPRLDYGTTNTGELFF. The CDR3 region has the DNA TGTGCCAGCAGCCCTCGGCTCGATTATGGGACAACGAACACCGGGGAGCTGTTTTTT.

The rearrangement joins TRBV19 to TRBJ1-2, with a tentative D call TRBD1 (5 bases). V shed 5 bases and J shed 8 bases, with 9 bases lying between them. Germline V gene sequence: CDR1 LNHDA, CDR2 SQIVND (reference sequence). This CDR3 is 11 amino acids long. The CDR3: CASSQGVGYTF. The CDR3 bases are TGTGCCAGTAGTCAAGGGGTCGGCTACACCTTC.

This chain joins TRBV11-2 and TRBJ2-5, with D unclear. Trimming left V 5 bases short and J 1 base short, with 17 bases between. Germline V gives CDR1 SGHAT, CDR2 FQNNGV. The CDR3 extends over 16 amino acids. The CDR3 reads CASSPYPSRFQETQYF. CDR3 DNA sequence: TGTGCCAGCAGCCCGTACCCAAGCAGGTTCCAAGAGACCCAGTACTTC.

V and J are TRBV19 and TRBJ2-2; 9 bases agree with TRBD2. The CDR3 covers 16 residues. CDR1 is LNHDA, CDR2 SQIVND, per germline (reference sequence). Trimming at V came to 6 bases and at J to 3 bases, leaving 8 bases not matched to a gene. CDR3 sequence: CASRDLVAGDTGELFF. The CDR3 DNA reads TGTGCCAGTAGAGATCTGGTAGCGGGGGACACCGGGGAGCTGTTTTTT.

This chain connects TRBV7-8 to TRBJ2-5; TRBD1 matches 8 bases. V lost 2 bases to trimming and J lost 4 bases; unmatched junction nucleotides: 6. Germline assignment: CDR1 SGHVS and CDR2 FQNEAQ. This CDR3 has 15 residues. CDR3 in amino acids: CASSLPRTGRETQYF. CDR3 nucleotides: TGTGCCAGCAGCTTACCTAGGACAGGGCGAGAGACCCAGTACTTC.

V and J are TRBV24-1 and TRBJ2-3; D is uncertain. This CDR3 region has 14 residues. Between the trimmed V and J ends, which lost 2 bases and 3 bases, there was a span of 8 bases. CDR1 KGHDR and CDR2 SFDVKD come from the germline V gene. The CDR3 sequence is CATSDSRGTDTQYF. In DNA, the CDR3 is TGTGCCACCAGTGATTCAAGAGGAACAGATACGCAGTATTTT.

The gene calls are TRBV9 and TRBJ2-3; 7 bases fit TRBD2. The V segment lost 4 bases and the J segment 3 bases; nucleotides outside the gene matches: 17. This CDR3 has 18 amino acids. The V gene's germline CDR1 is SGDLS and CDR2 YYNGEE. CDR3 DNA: TGTGCCAGCAGCACCCACTCATGGGGGGGACCTAAAACAGATACGCAGTATTTT. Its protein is CASSTHSWGGPKTDTQYF.